This T cell receptor (beta chain) was captured by sequencing in a study of blood T cell repertoires in COVID-19 (dated by TCRdb to 2018 to 2020). Notes on the research overall: The collaborator samples originated in the United States, Italy and Spain and spanned the acute and convalescent phases of COVID-19. The material from the prospective study consisted of cDNA or gDNA derived from T cells, B-cell-depleted T cells, or PBMCs. The dataset comprised deeply sampled blood TCRbeta repertoires from subjects exposed to, actively infected with, or recovered from COVID-19. A freely available public database, intended as a resource for researchers studying the immune response to SARS-CoV-2, is where the repertoires were released. The samples were drawn from the first 160 participants of the ongoing ImmuneRACE study and from 1,254 subjects provided by 6 global collaborators. A de-identified subject ID, COVID-19 status, age in years and sex were almost always included in the sample metadata. HLA class I and class II types, where available, came from metadata supplied by the sample provider rather than from assay-based typing. What the study reported, not specific to this receptor: How much clinical and demographic metadata was included differed by source and by participant, and the metadata was provided uncurated.

The CDR3 starts with the cysteine, ends with the phenylalanine, and has 17 residues. Only the CDR3 part of the read is kept: 51 bases, read in frame from the first base. CDR1 and CDR2, per the germline V gene, are SGHTA and FQGNSA. Germline trimming amounts to 2 bases on V and 8 bases on J, with 15 as the count of junction bases outside the gene matches. As for this clone: Its cognate antigen has yet to be identified. There are no base qualities to consult, and no much larger clone falls within one base.

Each collaborating institution followed its own protocols to collect whole blood in K2EDTA tubes. Collaborator samples were shipped for TCRbeta analysis as frozen whole blood, isolated PBMCs, or DNA extracted from either sample type. The immunoSEQ Assay, a bias-controlled multiplex PCR, was used to amplify TCRbeta CDR3 regions from genomic DNA. On the authors' methods: Nucleated cell counts per sample were estimated from amplification of reference gene primers within the assay. To quantify the absolute abundance of each unique TCRbeta CDR3 rearrangement, sequence reads were collapsed and filtered. For each sample, productive Simpson clonality was calculated as the square root of Simpson's diversity index across productive rearrangements. TCRdb carries this immuneACCESS record with in-frame sequences only. Its versions omit some clonotypes, under half of them owing to an unresolved V gene in the studies checked, with the rest unexplained. V and J calls and clone size are as listed in that table; D and trimming were resolved from the DNA. This sample is represented by more than 150,000 clones; just over 85% of them were singletons. The ten largest make up 7% of the sample.

The sequencing sample was made of peripheral blood. This TCR was recovered from a man aged 50-59 years with active or convalescent COVID-19. The chain is encoded by TRBV7-2 joined to TRBJ1-2, with 9 middle bases fitting TRBD1. At the DNA level, the sequence is TGTGCCAGCAGCTTACAGGGACAGGGCCGGACGGTTGTCGGCTACACCTTC. Translation gives CASSLQGQGRTVVGYTF.